A selection of T cell receptor beta chains follows, all from one sample in a study of blood T cells in healthy people across ages. TCRdb re-called the 5' RACE reads with MiXCR, one entry per CDR3 protein. The top ten hold 18% of the sample, which has about 1,000,000 distinct CDR3 sequences, around 45% seen once. The sequenced sample consisted of blood. The receptors shown here come from a woman aged 55-70 years in good health. CDR3s include the opening cysteine and the closing phenylalanine or tryptophan. Fields, in order: D gene, J gene, V gene, clone size, CDR3 DNA, CDR3 protein. A D gene is named only where the DNA matches it firmly. A clone size is listed for some rows: how often the clone was seen (once, few, many), or a class if it is expanded.

D gene: NA; J gene: TRBJ2-7; V gene: TRBV21-1; clone size: NA; CDR3 DNA: TGTGCCAGCAGCAAACGGCTGAGGACCTACGAGCAGTACTTC; CDR3 protein: CASSKRLRTYEQYF
D gene: TRBD1; J gene: TRBJ2-5; V gene: TRBV30; clone size: NA; CDR3 DNA: TGTGCCTGGAGCCTGGGACAGGGAGGGAGGTTAAAGACCCAGTACTTC; CDR3 protein: CAWSLGQGGRLKTQYF
D gene: NA; J gene: TRBJ2-7; V gene: TRBV20-1; clone size: NA; CDR3 DNA: TGCAGTGCTAGAGTGTCTGGGAGAGGCGAGCAGTACTTC; CDR3 protein: CSARVSGRGEQYF
D gene: NA; J gene: TRBJ2-7; V gene: TRBV29-1; clone size: many; CDR3 DNA: TGCAGCGTTGTTAGGGGGTACGAGCAGTACTTC; CDR3 protein: CSVVRGYEQYF
D gene: TRBD2; J gene: TRBJ2-3; V gene: TRBV7-8; clone size: few; CDR3 DNA: TGTGCCAGCAGCGTTGACGGGGGGGTGACGCAGTATTTT; CDR3 protein: CASSVDGGVTQYF
D gene: NA; J gene: TRBJ2-3; V gene: TRBV6-6; clone size: NA; CDR3 DNA: TGTGCCAGCAGTCCCCCGGACCAGCTGCCAGATACGCAGTATTTT; CDR3 protein: CASSPPDQLPDTQYF
D gene: TRBD1; J gene: TRBJ2-7; V gene: TRBV3-1; clone size: NA; CDR3 DNA: TGTGCCAGCAGCCAAGATCAACTGGGACAGGACCGCTCCTACGAGCAGTACTTC; CDR3 protein: CASSQDQLGQDRSYEQYF
D gene: NA; J gene: TRBJ2-5; V gene: TRBV29-1; clone size: few; CDR3 DNA: TGCAGCGACGCTCGGGCGGAGACCCAGTACTTC; CDR3 protein: CSDARAETQYF
D gene: TRBD2; J gene: TRBJ2-7; V gene: TRBV20-1; clone size: NA; CDR3 DNA: TGCAGTGCCGAGGGTACTAGCGGGAACGAGCAGTACTTC; CDR3 protein: CSAEGTSGNEQYF
D gene: NA; J gene: TRBJ2-5; V gene: TRBV5-6; clone size: few; CDR3 DNA: TGTGCCAGCAGCTACGAACAAACCTTGGGGGAGACCCAGTACTTC; CDR3 protein: CASSYEQTLGETQYF
D gene: NA; J gene: TRBJ2-1; V gene: TRBV20-1; clone size: NA; CDR3 DNA: TGCAGTGCTAGAGATCGGGAGCGGGTCAATGAGCAGTTCTTC; CDR3 protein: CSARDRERVNEQFF
D gene: NA; J gene: TRBJ2-7; V gene: TRBV5-8; clone size: few; CDR3 DNA: TGTGCCAGCAGCTTGGGGGCTTCTCAGTACTTC; CDR3 protein: CASSLGASQYF
D gene: TRBD2; J gene: TRBJ2-1; V gene: TRBV11-2; clone size: NA; CDR3 DNA: TGTGCCAGCAGCTACGAGCCGGGACTAGCGGGAGGCGGGGAGCAGTTCTTC; CDR3 protein: CASSYEPGLAGGGEQFF
D gene: NA; J gene: TRBJ2-6; V gene: TRBV12-3/TRBV12-4; clone size: NA; CDR3 DNA: TGTGCCAGCAGTTTTTGGGGGACTGGGGCCAACGTCCTGACTTTC; CDR3 protein: CASSFWGTGANVLTF
D gene: TRBD1; J gene: TRBJ2-4; V gene: TRBV14; clone size: NA; CDR3 DNA: TGTGCCAGCAGCCAAGAAACCTCTCATTACCGGGACAGGGAACTGAAAAACATTCAGTACTTC; CDR3 protein: CASSQETSHYRDRELKNIQYF